A single sample is the source of the 19 T cell receptor beta chains below, sequenced in a study of patients and donors after allogeneic stem cell transplantation. TCRdb reprocessed the RT-PCR reads with MiXCR, giving one entry per CDR3 protein. In the table there are tens of thousands of distinct CDR3 sequences, approximately 25% of which are singletons. Material for sequencing was blood, either unsorted or a sorted T cell fraction (not recorded which). Receptors originate from a human donor who was either an allogeneic HSCT recipient or a stem cell or donor lymphocyte infusion donor (not recorded which). It is not recorded whose cells these are; they may come from a transplant donor.

This chain links TRBV6-2 or TRBV6-3 with TRBJ2-1, with D maybe TRBD2 (6 bases). Germline loops: CDR1 MNHEY, CDR2 SVGEGT. V lost 6 bases and J 2 bases, leaving 14 bases between the germline ends. The CDR3 totals 15 residues. This chain's CDR3 is CASRTLAFPYNEQFF. The CDR3 DNA reads TGTGCCAGCAGAACTCTAGCGTTCCCCTACAATGAGCAGTTCTTC.

The genes are TRBV12-3 or TRBV12-4 and TRBJ2-7, with D perhaps matching TRBD1 or TRBD2 (5 bases each). The CDR3 covers 16 residues. V lost 3 bases and J lost 0, with 15 bases in between. The CDR3 coding sequence is TGTGCCAGCAGTTTGGCCGGACTTGGGGCCTCCTACGAGCAGTACTTC. It specifies CASSLAGLGASYEQYF.

The chain recombines TRBV9 with TRBJ2-5, with D perhaps matching TRBD1 or TRBD2 (5 bases each). In germline, CDR1 is SGDLS, CDR2 YYNGEE. Between the trimmed V and J ends, which lost 4 bases and 3 bases, there was a span of 13 bases. The length of the CDR3 is 14 residues. The CDR3 DNA reads TGTGCCAGCAGCCCACAGGACTCTAAAGAGACCCAGTACTTC. Protein: CASSPQDSKETQYF.

The chain has TRBV5-1 and TRBJ2-5, with D perhaps TRBD2 (6 bases). Trimming stripped 6 bases from V and 2 bases from J, with 20 bases between. CDR1 and CDR2 (germline): SGHRS, YFSETQ. The CDR3 length is 16 residues. This CDR3 reads CASTQAVSGPQETQYF. Here the CDR3 DNA reads TGCGCCAGCACCCAGGCGGTTAGCGGACCACAAGAGACCCAGTACTTC.

The table lists this clonotype with a few counts. CDR3 sequence reads: CASSFGGAYEQYF. The DNA for the CDR3 is TGCGCCAGCAGCTTTGGTGGGGCCTACGAGCAGTACTTC. The chain employs TRBV5-1 and TRBJ2-7, with unresolved D. Trimming stripped 2 bases from V and 2 bases from J, with 8 bases between. The CDR3 extends over 13 amino acids. Germline V CDR1 and CDR2: SGHRS, YFSETQ. Full variable domain (rest looked up from reference TRBV5-1 and TRBJ2-7): KAGVTQTPRYLIKTRGQQVTLSCSPISGHRSVSWYQQTPGQGLQFLFEYFSETQRNKGNFPGRFSGRQFSNSRSEMNVSTLELGDSALYLCASSFGGAYEQYFGPGTRLTVT.

This clonotype appeared a few times. This chain joins TRBV12-3 or TRBV12-4 and TRBJ1-1; 7 bases are shared with TRBD1. Trimming at V came to 6 bases and at J to 0 bases, leaving 10 bases not matched to a gene. CDR3 size: 16 residues. The CDR3 sequence is CASRGGTAHMNTEAFF. Here the CDR3 DNA reads TGTGCCAGCAGGGGAGGGACAGCTCATATGAACACTGAAGCTTTCTTT.

The rearrangement uses TRBV24-1 and TRBJ2-1; 9 bases are shared with TRBD2. The CDR3 contains 16 residues. Per the germline V gene, CDR1 is KGHDR and CDR2 is SFDVKD. J lost 10 bases, V lost 4 bases, and 13 bases had no gene match. CDR3 region: CATSDPLAGGPWEQFF. The CDR3 bases are TGTGCCACCAGTGACCCCCTTGCGGGAGGGCCTTGGGAGCAGTTCTTC.

This clonotype was seen a handful of times. The chain couples TRBV7-9 to TRBJ2-7, with TRBD2 matching 7 bases. The CDR3 length is 17 residues. Germline-derived CDR1 and CDR2 are SEHNR and FQNEAQ (reference sequence). Trimming cost V 6 bases and J 2 bases; bases outside gene matches: 16. CDR3 protein: CASRGGMGHPSTYEQYF. CDR3 nucleotide sequence: TGTGCCAGCAGGGGAGGGATGGGGCACCCGAGTACCTACGAGCAGTACTTC. The full variable domain, rest sourced from reference TRBV7-9 and TRBJ2-7, is DTGVSQNPRHKITKRGQNVTFRCDPISEHNRLYWYRQTLGQGPEFLTYFQNEAQLEKSRLLSDRFSAERPKGSFSTLEIQRTEQGDSAMYLCASRGGMGHPSTYEQYFGPGTRLTVT.

V usage is TRBV5-1 and J usage is TRBJ1-2, with 8 bases aligning to TRBD1. Germline V gene sequence: CDR1 SGHRS, CDR2 YFSETQ. V lost 7 bases and J lost 3; bases outside the gene matches: 8. The CDR3 is 14 residues long. The CDR3 region is CASRETGVDYGYTF. CDR3 DNA: TGCGCCAGCCGCGAGACAGGGGTTGACTATGGCTACACCTTC. Full variable domain (rest looked up from reference TRBV5-1 and TRBJ1-2): KAGVTQTPRYLIKTRGQQVTLSCSPISGHRSVSWYQQTPGQGLQFLFEYFSETQRNKGNFPGRFSGRQFSNSRSEMNVSTLELGDSALYLCASRETGVDYGYTFGSGTRLTVV.

This clonotype was seen more than once but under ten times. The CDR3 loop reads CSARGGEGFEKLFF. CDR3 coding DNA: TGCAGTGCTAGAGGGGGGGAGGGATTTGAAAAACTGTTTTTT. The rearrangement joins TRBV20-1 to TRBJ1-4, with TRBD1 as a possible D gene (5 bases). CDR1 is DFQATT, CDR2 SNEGSKA, per germline (reference sequence). Between the trimmed V and J ends, which lost 1 base and 7 bases, there was a span of 13 bases. The CDR3 is 14 residues long.

A few counts support this clonotype. Here the CDR3 reads CASSPLSIRETQYF. For the CDR3, the DNA is TGTGCCAGCAGCCCTCTAAGTATCCGGGAGACCCAGTACTTC. The chain couples TRBV6-5 to TRBJ2-5; D not certain. This CDR3 comprises 14 residues. Looked up from germline, CDR1 is MNHEY and CDR2 is SVGAGI. Trimming took 6 bases from V and 5 from J, leaving 16 bases between them.

This clonotype was recorded a few times. V is TRBV20-1 and J is TRBJ2-7, with 7 bases that match TRBD2. Germline trimming cut 3 bases from V and 0 bases from J; bases unmatched to any gene: 5. Germline assignment: CDR1 DFQATT and CDR2 SNEGSKA (reference sequence). This CDR3 has 14 residues. The CDR3, as DNA: TGCAGTGCTAGCGGGAGGATACGCTCCTACGAGCAGTACTTC. It translates to CSASGRIRSYEQYF.

The rearrangement joins TRBV28 to TRBJ2-7; D not certain. The length of the CDR3 is 14 residues. Germline V gene lookup returns CDR1 MDHEN and CDR2 SYDVKM. V lost 2 bases to trimming and J lost 5 bases, with 13 bases between them. The CDR3 here is CASSLTAFGNEQYF. In DNA, the CDR3 is TGTGCCAGCAGTTTAACGGCTTTTGGAAACGAGCAGTACTTC.

V gene TRBV5-1 combines with J gene TRBJ2-5, with 7 nucleotides matching TRBD1. Germline lookup yields CDR1 SGHRS and CDR2 YFSETQ. V shed 3 bases, J shed 2 bases, and the junction held 4 bases outside the gene matches. The length of the CDR3 is 14 residues. The CDR3 coding sequence is TGCGCCAGCAGCTGGGGGACAGCACAAGAGACCCAGTACTTC. Translating gives CASSWGTAQETQYF.

The V gene is TRBV20-1, the J gene TRBJ2-3; no clear D. The V and J ends lost 1 base and 1 base respectively, with 12 bases between them. The CDR3 has 15 residues. The germline CDR1 and CDR2 sequences are DFQATT and SNEGSKA (reference sequence). This CDR3 reads CSARGDAFGTDTQYF. The CDR3, as DNA: TGCAGTGCTAGAGGAGACGCTTTCGGCACAGATACGCAGTATTTT.

This clonotype came up a few times. The chain employs TRBV27 and TRBJ1-1; D possibly corresponds to TRBD1 (5 bases). With 2 bases removed from V and 6 bases from J, the gap between germline ends came to 19 bases. Germline-derived CDR1 and CDR2 are MNHEY and SMNVEV (reference sequence). This CDR3 is built from 16 residues. CDR3 sequence reads: CASSLGSRAGNAEAFF. Here the CDR3 DNA reads TGTGCCAGCAGTTTAGGGTCCAGGGCAGGGAATGCTGAAGCTTTCTTT.

In its sample, this clonotype was seen many times. This chain links TRBV7-9 with TRBJ1-5, with TRBD1 matching 7 bases. Germline-derived CDR1 and CDR2 are SEHNR and FQNEAQ (reference sequence). The CDR3 has 14 residues. V trimming: 7 bases; J trimming: 3 bases; junction bases outside the gene matches: 6. This CDR3 is CASNGGQFNQPQHF. The CDR3 nucleotides are TGTGCCAGCAACGGGGGACAGTTCAATCAGCCCCAGCATTTT.

This clonotype has a handful of counts. The chain carries TRBV20-1 and TRBJ1-1, with a possible D match to TRBD1 (6 bases). Trimming pared 6 bases from V and 7 bases from J, leaving 12 bases between. The germline V gene has CDR1 DFQATT and CDR2 SNEGSKA (reference sequence). The CDR3 covers 11 residues. In DNA, the CDR3 is TGCAGTGCGGCGGGACAAAATGAAGCTTTCTTT. As protein: CSAAGQNEAFF.

This clonotype was recorded a few times. The chain carries TRBV12-3 or TRBV12-4 and TRBJ1-1, with 8 bases matching TRBD1. This CDR3 is 13 amino acids long. Losses at the gene ends were 6 bases for V and 9 bases for J; bases not matched to a gene: 9. CDR3 DNA: TGTGCCAGCAGCCAGACAGGGGCCCTGAAAGCTTTCTTT. Translating it yields CASSQTGALKAFF.